A single sample is the source of the 32 T cell receptor beta chains below, sequenced in a study of T cells expressing NK-cell markers. TCRdb re-called the 5' RACE reads; every CDR3 protein appears as one record, without DNA. The sample totals 250,000 or so distinct CDR3 sequences. The sequencing sample was made of blood T cells: a sorted CD56 or NKG2C T cell subset, CD4+ or CD8+ T cells, or bulk PBMC T cells (not recorded which). Receptors were obtained from a woman between 18 and 69 years old in good health.

The chain joins TRBV18 to TRBJ2-7; the D gene TCRdb calls, TRBD2, cannot be checked with no DNA. Germline lookup yields CDR1 KGHSH and CDR2 LQKENI. CDR3 size: 16 residues. The CDR3 reads CASSSRLAGGFYEQYF.

This sequence joins TRBV20-1 and TRBJ2-5; TCRdb's D call, TRBD2, is unchecked because there is no DNA. Germline V gene data show CDR1 as DFQATT and CDR2 as SNEGSKA (reference sequence). The CDR3 runs to 15 residues. CDR3 region: CSASPSSGYKETQYF.

The chain combines TRBV20-1 with TRBJ1-1; TCRdb proposes TRBD1, but this gene call is untestable without DNA. The CDR3 covers 17 residues. The germline gives CDR1 DFQATT, CDR2 SNEGSKA (reference sequence). The CDR3 here is CSASIPRVRGLNTEAFF.

CDR3: CASSYAPNRPNEAFF. The rearrangement joins TRBV6-2 or TRBV6-3 to TRBJ1-1; lacking DNA, the TRBD1 call made by TCRdb goes unchecked. Germline assignment: CDR1 MNHEY and CDR2 SVGEGT. The CDR3 has 15 residues.

The chain combines TRBV20-1 with TRBJ1-5. Germline values: CDR1 DFQATT, CDR2 SNEGSKA (reference sequence). The CDR3 has 14 amino acids. CDR3 sequence: CSARWGGSNQPQHF.

The chain joins TRBV12-3 or TRBV12-4 to TRBJ2-3; the D gene TCRdb calls, TRBD2, cannot be checked with no DNA. The CDR3 contains 15 residues. The CDR3 protein is CASTLSGSGADTQYF.

V is TRBV4-3 and J is TRBJ1-5. Germline CDR1 and CDR2: LGHNA and YSLEER. The CDR3 length is 13 residues. This CDR3 reads CASSQDLRQPQHF.

V gene TRBV12-3 or TRBV12-4 combines with J gene TRBJ1-4; absent DNA, TCRdb's TRBD1 call cannot be checked. This CDR3 contains 15 residues. The CDR3 sequence: CASRGLTGGEEKLFF.

The chain couples TRBV7-9 to TRBJ2-1; absent DNA, TCRdb's TRBD1 call cannot be checked. CDR1 is SEHNR, CDR2 FQNEAQ, per germline (reference sequence). This CDR3 has 14 residues. This CDR3 reads CASSEGQVKNEQFF.

The rearrangement uses TRBV6-1 and TRBJ1-1. This CDR3 is built from 13 residues. Germline V gene data show CDR1 as MNHNS and CDR2 as SASEGT. CDR3 sequence reads: CASSGTKDTEAFF.

The chain links TRBV4-3 to TRBJ2-1; TCRdb's D gene call, TRBD1, goes unchecked for lack of DNA. CDR3 length equals 17 residues. Germline CDR1 LGHNA, CDR2 YSLEER. The CDR3 here is CASSQEAGQGAWNEQFF.

The rearrangement joins TRBV5-1 to TRBJ1-1; TCRdb gives TRBD1 as the D gene, but with no DNA this cannot be confirmed. Germline CDR1 is SGHRS and CDR2 is YFSETQ. This CDR3 has 15 residues. The CDR3 is CASSFVTGLESEAFF. Combining the CDR3 with reference TRBV5-1 and TRBJ1-1 gives the whole variable domain KAGVTQTPRYLIKTRGQQVTLSCSPISGHRSVSWYQQTPGQGLQFLFEYFSETQRNKGNFPGRFSGRQFSNSRSEMNVSTLELGDSALYLCASSFVTGLESEAFFGQGTRLTVV.

J is TRBJ2-1 and V is TRBV12-3 or TRBV12-4. The CDR3 is 17 amino acids. The CDR3 loop is CASSFAPFQKYYNEQFF.

According to its frequency, this clonotype is medium-sized. This sequence joins TRBV12-3 or TRBV12-4 and TRBJ1-3; TCRdb's D gene call, TRBD1, goes unchecked for lack of DNA. The CDR3 consists of 14 residues. This chain's CDR3 is CASSLDRARNTIYF.

The gene calls are TRBV5-1 and TRBJ1-1. Germline CDR1 is SGHRS and CDR2 is YFSETQ. The CDR3 extends over 12 amino acids. This CDR3 is CASSLDRDGAFF.

This sequence joins TRBV5-1 and TRBJ2-3; no DNA is available, so the TRBD1 call from TCRdb remains unchecked. The CDR3 is 14 amino acids. Germline-derived CDR1 and CDR2 are SGHRS and YFSETQ. CDR3 sequence reads: CASSLAAGSDTQYF. Variable domain in full (rest from reference TRBV5-1 and TRBJ2-3): KAGVTQTPRYLIKTRGQQVTLSCSPISGHRSVSWYQQTPGQGLQFLFEYFSETQRNKGNFPGRFSGRQFSNSRSEMNVSTLELGDSALYLCASSLAAGSDTQYFGPGTRLTVL.

The chain combines TRBV11-2 with TRBJ2-1; as DNA is missing, the TRBD2 call by TCRdb cannot be tested. Germline CDR1 and CDR2: SGHAT and FQNNGV. The length of the CDR3 is 20 residues. This CDR3 is CASSPFPGTSGESSYNEQFF.

V is TRBV15 and J is TRBJ1-1; the TRBD1 assignment by TCRdb is unverifiable without DNA. The CDR3 is 19 residues long. From germline, CDR1 is LNHNV and CDR2 YYDKDF (reference sequence). CDR3 residues: CATSSGFMDRGRMNTEAFF. The whole variable domain, remainder taken from reference TRBV15 and TRBJ1-1, is DAMVIQNPRYQVTQFGKPVTLSCSQTLNHNVMYWYQQKSSQAPKLLFHYYDKDFNNEADTPDNFQSRRPNTSFCFLDIRSPGLGDTAMYLCATSSGFMDRGRMNTEAFFGQGTRLTVV.

The chain is built from TRBV11-2 and TRBJ1-3. Per germline, CDR1 SGHAT and CDR2 FQNNGV. The CDR3 has 14 amino acids. The CDR3 spells CASSLDSLGNTIYF.

This chain connects TRBV10-3 to TRBJ2-2. This CDR3 contains 15 residues. The germline V gene encodes CDR1 ENHRY and CDR2 SYGVKD. The chain's CDR3 is CAISEAGANTGELFF.

The chain is built from TRBV29-1 and TRBJ2-1; as DNA is missing, the TRBD2 call by TCRdb cannot be tested. The CDR3 sequence is 12 residues long. Germline V gene sequence: CDR1 SQVTM, CDR2 ANQGSEA. CDR3 sequence reads: CSVELAGDEQFF.

The CDR3 spells CASSLMGRGYEQYF. This chain links TRBV11-2 with TRBJ2-7; TCRdb's D gene call, TRBD1, goes unchecked for lack of DNA. Germline-derived CDR1 and CDR2 are SGHAT and FQNNGV. The CDR3 runs to 14 residues.

The rearrangement joins TRBV20-1 to TRBJ1-5. Germline V gene lookup returns CDR1 DFQATT and CDR2 SNEGSKA (reference sequence). The CDR3 consists of 13 residues. The CDR3 loop reads CSAPHAGNQPQHF.

This chain uses TRBV15 with TRBJ2-7. CDR3 length: 15 amino acids. The germline gives CDR1 LNHNV, CDR2 YYDKDF (reference sequence). CDR3 sequence reads: CATSRVLDAAYEQYF.

This sequence joins TRBV12-3 or TRBV12-4 and TRBJ1-2. The CDR3 runs to 15 residues. Here the CDR3 reads CASSPTSSTPYGYTF.

This rearrangement joins TRBV30 to TRBJ1-1; TCRdb reports TRBD1, a call that lacks DNA to check it against. Germline V gives CDR1 GTSNPN, CDR2 SVGIG (reference sequence). The CDR3 runs 16 residues. The CDR3 is CAWSGLMRGMNTEAFF.

This chain uses TRBV12-3 or TRBV12-4 with TRBJ2-2; TCRdb selects TRBD1, and the lack of DNA leaves this call unchecked. The CDR3 has 16 amino acids. The CDR3 loop is CASSIGGGSPTGELFF.

The rearrangement uses TRBV29-1 and TRBJ2-3; without DNA, the TCRdb call of TRBD1 cannot be checked. The CDR3 totals 15 residues. Germline-derived CDR1 and CDR2 are SQVTM and ANQGSEA. The CDR3 reads CSVAGTGEGPDTQYF.

V gene TRBV7-9 combines with J gene TRBJ2-3; TCRdb gives TRBD2 as the D gene, but with no DNA this cannot be confirmed. Germline V gene sequence: CDR1 SEHNR, CDR2 FQNEAQ (reference sequence). The CDR3 sequence is 16 residues long. The CDR3 is CAISRTSGTSTDTQYF.

The rearrangement uses TRBV10-3 and TRBJ2-1. The CDR3 spans 11 residues. Per germline, CDR1 ENHRY and CDR2 SYGVKD. The CDR3 sequence is CAIAGESEQFF.

The V call is TRBV6-6, the J call TRBJ2-2; TCRdb gives TRBD2 as the D gene, but with no DNA this cannot be confirmed. The CDR3 sequence is 13 residues long. Per the germline V gene, CDR1 is MNHNY and CDR2 is SVGAGI (reference sequence). The CDR3 loop reads CASSAPNTGELFF.

The rearrangement joins TRBV18 to TRBJ2-5; TCRdb gives TRBD1 as the D gene, but with no DNA this cannot be confirmed. This CDR3 spans 13 amino acids. Germline V gene lookup returns CDR1 KGHSH and CDR2 LQKENI. The chain's CDR3 is CASSPGTDGTQYF.